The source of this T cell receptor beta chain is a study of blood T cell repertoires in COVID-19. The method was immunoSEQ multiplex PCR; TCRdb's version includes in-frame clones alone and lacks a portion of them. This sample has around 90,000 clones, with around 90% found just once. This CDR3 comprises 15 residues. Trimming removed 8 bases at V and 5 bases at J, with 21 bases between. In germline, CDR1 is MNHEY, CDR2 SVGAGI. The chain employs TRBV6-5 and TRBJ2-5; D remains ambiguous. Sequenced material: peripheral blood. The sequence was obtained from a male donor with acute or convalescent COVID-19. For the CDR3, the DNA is TGTGCCAGCGGTCCCCTTAATGGTATCCGGGAGACCCAGTACTTC. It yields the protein CASGPLNGIRETQYF.